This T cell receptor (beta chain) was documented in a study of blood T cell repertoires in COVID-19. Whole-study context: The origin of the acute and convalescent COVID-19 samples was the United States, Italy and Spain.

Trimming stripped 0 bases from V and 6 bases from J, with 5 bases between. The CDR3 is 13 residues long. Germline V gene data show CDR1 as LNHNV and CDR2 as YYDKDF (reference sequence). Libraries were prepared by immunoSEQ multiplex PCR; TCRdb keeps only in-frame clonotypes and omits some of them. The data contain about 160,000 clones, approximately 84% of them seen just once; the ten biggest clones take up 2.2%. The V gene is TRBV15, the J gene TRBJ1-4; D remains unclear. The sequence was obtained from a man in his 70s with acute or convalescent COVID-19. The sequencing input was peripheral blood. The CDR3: CATSRDRDEKLFF. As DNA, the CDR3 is TGTGCCACCAGCAGAGATCGCGATGAAAAACTGTTTTTT. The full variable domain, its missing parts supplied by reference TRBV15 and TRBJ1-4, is DAMVIQNPRYQVTQFGKPVTLSCSQTLNHNVMYWYQQKSSQAPKLLFHYYDKDFNNEADTPDNFQSRRPNTSFCFLDIRSPGLGDTAMYLCATSRDRDEKLFFGSGTQLSVL.